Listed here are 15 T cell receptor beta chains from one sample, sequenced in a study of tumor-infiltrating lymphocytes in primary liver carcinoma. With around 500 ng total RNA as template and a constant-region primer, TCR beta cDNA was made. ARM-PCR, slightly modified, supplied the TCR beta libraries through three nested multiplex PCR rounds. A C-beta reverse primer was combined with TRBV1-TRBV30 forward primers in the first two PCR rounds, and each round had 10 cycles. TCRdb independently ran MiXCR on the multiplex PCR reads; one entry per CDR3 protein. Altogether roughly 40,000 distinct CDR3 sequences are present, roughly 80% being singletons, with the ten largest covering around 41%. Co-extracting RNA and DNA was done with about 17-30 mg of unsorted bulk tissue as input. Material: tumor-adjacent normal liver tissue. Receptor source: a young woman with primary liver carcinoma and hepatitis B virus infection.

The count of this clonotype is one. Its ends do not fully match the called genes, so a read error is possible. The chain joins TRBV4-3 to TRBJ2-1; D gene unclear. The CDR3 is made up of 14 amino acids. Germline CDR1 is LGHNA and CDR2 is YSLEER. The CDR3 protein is CASSYTEFVNEQFF. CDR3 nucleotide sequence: TGCGCCAGCAGCTACACAGAGTTTGTCAATGAACAGTTCTTC.

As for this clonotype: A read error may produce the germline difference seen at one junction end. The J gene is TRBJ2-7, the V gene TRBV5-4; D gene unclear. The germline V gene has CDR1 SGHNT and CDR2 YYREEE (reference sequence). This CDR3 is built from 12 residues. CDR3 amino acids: CASNPGSCEQYF. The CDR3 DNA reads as TGTGCCAGCAACCCCGGGTCCTGCGAGCAGTACTTC.

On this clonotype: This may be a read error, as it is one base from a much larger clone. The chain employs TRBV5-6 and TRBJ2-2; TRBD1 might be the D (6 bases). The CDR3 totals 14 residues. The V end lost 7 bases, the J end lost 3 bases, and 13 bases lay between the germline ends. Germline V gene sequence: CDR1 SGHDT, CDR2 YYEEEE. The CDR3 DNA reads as TGTGCCAGCTGCGACAGGATGGACACCGGGGAGCTGTTTTTT. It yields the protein CASCDRMDTGELFF.

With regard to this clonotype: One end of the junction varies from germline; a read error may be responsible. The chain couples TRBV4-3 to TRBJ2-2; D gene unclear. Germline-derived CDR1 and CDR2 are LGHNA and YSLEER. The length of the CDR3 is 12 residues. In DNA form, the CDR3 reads TGTGCCAGCAGGTTGGACACCGGGGAGCTGTTTTTT. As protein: CASRLDTGELFF.

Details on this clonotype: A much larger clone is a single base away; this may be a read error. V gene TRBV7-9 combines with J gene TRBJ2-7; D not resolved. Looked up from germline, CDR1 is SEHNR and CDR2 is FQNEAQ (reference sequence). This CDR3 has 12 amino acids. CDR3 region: CASSADAYERYF. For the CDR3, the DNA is TGTGCCAGCAGCGCGGACGCCTACGAGCGGTACTTC.

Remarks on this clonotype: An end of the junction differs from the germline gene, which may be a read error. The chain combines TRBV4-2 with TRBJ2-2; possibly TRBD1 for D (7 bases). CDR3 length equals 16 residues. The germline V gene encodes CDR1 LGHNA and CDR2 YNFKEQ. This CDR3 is CASSRRPEGATGELFF. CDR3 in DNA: TGTGCTAGCAGCCGACGCCCGGAGGGGGCCACCGGGGAGCTGTTTTTT.

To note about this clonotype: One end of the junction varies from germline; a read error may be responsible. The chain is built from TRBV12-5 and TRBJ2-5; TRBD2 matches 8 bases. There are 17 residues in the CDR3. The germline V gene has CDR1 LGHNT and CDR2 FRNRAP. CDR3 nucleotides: TGTGCTAGTGGATTGCCGAGAGCGGGAGTCGGGCAAGAGGCCCAGTACTTC. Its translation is CASGLPRAGVGQEAQYF. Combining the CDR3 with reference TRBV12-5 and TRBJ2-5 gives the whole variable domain DARVTQTPRHKVTEMGQEVTMRCQPILGHNTVFWYRQTMMQGLELLAYFRNRAPLDDSGMPKDRFSAEMPDATLATLKIQPSEPRDSAVYFCASGLPRAGVGQEAQYFGPGTRLLVL.

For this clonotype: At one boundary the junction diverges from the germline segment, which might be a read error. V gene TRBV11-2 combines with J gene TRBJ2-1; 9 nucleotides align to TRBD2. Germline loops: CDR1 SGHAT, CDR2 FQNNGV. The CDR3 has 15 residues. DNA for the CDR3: TGTGCCAGCAGCACAGGGGCTAGCGGGACTAATGGGCAGTTCTTC. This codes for CASSTGASGTNGQFF.

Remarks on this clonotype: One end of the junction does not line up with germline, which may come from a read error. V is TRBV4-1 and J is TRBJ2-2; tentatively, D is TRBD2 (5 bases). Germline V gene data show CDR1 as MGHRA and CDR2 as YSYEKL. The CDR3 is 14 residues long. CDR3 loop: CTSSPGLPAGELVF. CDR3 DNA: TGCACCAGCAGCCCCGGTCTCCCGGCCGGGGAGCTGGTTTTT.

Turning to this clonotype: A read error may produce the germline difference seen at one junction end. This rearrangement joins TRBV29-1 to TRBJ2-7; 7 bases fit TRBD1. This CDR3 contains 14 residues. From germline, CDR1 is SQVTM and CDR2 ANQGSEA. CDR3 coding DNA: TGCAGCATTGGACAGGAGTCTCTCCGCAACGAGCATTACTTC. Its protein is CSIGQESLRNEHYF.

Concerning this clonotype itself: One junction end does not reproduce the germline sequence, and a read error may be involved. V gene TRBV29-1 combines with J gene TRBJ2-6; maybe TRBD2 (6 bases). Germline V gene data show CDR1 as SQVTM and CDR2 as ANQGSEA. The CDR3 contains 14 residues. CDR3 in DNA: TGCAGCGTTGGAGCGGGCTCTGGGGCCAACGCCCTGACTTTC. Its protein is CSVGAGSGANALTF.

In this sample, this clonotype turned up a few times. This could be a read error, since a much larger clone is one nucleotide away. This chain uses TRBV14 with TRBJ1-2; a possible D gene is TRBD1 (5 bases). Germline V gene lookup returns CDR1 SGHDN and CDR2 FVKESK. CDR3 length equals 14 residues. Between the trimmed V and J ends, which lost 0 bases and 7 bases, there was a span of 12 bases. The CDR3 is CASSQDQGSVGYTF. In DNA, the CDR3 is TGTGCCAGCAGCCAAGATCAGGGTTCAGTTGGCTACACCTTC.

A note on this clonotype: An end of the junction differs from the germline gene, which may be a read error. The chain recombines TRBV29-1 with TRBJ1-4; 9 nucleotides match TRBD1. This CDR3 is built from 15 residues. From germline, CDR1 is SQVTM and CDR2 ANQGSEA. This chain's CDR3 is CSVEAGGQGYEKLLF. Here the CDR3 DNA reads TGCAGCGTTGAAGCCGGGGGACAGGGTTATGAAAAACTGCTTTTT.

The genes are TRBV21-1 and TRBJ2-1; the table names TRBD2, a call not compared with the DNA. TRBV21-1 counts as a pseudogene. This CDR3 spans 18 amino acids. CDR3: CASNKSGAGGLTYNEQFF. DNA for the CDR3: TGTGCCAGCAACAAAAGCGGTGCGGGAGGCCTGACCTACAATGAGCAGTTCTTC.

In nucleotides, the CDR3 is TGCAGCGTTGAGGAAGGAGGGTCTGAAGCTTTCTTT. This sequence encodes CSVEEGGSEAFF. This sequence joins TRBV29-1 and TRBJ1-1, with D hard to call. With 3 bases removed from V and 6 bases from J, the gap between germline ends came to 11 bases. The germline V gene encodes CDR1 SQVTM and CDR2 ANQGSEA. The CDR3 runs to 12 residues.